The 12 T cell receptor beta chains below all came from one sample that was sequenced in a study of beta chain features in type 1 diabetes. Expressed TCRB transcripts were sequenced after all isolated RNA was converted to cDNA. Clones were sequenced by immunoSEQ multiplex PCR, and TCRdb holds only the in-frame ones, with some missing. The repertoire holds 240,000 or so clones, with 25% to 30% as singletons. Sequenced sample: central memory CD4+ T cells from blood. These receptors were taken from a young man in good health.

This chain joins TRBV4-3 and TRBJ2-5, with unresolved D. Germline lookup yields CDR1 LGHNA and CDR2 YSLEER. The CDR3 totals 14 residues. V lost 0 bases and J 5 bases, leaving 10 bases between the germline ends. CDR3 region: CASSQERAPETQYF. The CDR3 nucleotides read TGCGCCAGCAGCCAAGAAAGGGCCCCGGAGACCCAGTACTTC.

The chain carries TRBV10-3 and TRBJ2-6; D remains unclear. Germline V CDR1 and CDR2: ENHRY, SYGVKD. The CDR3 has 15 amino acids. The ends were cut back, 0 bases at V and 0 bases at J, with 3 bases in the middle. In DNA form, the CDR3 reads TGTGCCATCAGTGAGTCGTACTCTGGGGCCAACGTCCTGACTTTC. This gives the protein CAISESYSGANVLTF.

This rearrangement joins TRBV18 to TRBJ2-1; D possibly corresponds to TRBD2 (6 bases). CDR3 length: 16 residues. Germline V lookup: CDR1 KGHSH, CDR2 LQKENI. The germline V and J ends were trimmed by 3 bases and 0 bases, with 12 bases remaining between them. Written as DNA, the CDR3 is TGTGCCAGCTCACCGCCTAGCGTTAGCTCCTACAATGAGCAGTTCTTC. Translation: CASSPPSVSSYNEQFF.

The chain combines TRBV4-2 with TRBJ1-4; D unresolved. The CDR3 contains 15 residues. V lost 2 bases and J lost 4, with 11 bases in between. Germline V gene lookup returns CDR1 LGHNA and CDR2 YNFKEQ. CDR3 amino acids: CASSQPGDLNEKLFF. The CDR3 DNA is TGTGCCAGCAGCCAACCGGGTGATCTTAATGAAAAACTGTTTTTT.

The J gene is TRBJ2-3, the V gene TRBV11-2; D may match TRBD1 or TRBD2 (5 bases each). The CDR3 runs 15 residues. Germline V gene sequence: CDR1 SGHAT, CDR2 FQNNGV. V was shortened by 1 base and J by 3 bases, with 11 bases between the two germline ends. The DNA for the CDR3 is TGTGCCAGCAGCTTAGCGGGACCGTCAACAGATACGCAGTATTTT. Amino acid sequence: CASSLAGPSTDTQYF.

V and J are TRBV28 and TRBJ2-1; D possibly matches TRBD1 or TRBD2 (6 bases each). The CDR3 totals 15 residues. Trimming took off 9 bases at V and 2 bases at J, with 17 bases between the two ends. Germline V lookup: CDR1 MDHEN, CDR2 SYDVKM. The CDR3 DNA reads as TGTGCCAGTGTTAGAAGGGGGGCGGCCTACAATGAGCAGTTCTTC. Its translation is CASVRRGAAYNEQFF.

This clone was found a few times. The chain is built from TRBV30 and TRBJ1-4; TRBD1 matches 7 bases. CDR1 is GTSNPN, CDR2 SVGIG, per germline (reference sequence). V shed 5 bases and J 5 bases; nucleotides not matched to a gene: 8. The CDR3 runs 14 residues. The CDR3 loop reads CAWSWGQRNEKLFF. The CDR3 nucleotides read TGTGCCTGGTCTTGGGGACAGAGGAATGAAAAACTGTTTTTT.

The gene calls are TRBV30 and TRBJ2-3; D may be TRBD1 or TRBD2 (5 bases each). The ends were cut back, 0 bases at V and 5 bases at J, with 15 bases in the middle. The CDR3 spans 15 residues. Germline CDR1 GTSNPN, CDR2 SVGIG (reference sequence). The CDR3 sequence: CAWSVRGPIKDTQYF. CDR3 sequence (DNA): TGTGCCTGGAGTGTACGGGGCCCGATTAAAGATACGCAGTATTTT.

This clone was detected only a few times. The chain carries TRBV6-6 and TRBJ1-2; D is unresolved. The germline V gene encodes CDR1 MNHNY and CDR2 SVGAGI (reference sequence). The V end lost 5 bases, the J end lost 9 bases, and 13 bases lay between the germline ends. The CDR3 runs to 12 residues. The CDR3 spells CASSTDPMRYTF. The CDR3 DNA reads TGTGCCAGCAGTACGGACCCTATGCGCTACACCTTC.

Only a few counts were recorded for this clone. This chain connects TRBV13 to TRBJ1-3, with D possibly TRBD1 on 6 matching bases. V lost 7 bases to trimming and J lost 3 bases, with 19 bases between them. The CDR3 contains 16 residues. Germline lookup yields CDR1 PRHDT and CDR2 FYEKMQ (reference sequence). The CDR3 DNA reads TGTGCCAGCACCCGGAGGTGGCAGGGGTATGGAAACACCATATATTTT. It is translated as CASTRRWQGYGNTIYF.

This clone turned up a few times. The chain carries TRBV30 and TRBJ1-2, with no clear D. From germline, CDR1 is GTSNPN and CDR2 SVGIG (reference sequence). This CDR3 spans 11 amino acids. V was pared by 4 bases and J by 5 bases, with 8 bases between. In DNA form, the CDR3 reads TGTGCCTGGAATTGGGTTTATGGCTACACCTTC. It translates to CAWNWVYGYTF.

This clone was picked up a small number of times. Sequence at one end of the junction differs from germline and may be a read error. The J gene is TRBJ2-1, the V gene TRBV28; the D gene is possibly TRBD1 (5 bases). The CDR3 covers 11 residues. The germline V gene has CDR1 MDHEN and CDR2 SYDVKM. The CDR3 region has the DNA TGTGCTGGCCGGACAAACAATGAGCCGTTCTTC. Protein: CAGRTNNEPFF.